This T cell receptor beta chain was observed in a study of T cells in Graves' hyperthyroidism and ophthalmopathy. Study findings and constraints: A median roughly 6.6 months before onset, the model predicted ophthalmopathy. Most expanded thyroid clonotypes above 0.001 recurred in blood.

CDR1 is LGHNA, CDR2 YNFKEQ, per germline. Losses at the gene ends were 0 bases for V and 7 bases for J; bases not matched to a gene: 2. The CDR3 loop spans 14 amino acids. Diagnosis relied on clinical symptoms, serum thyroxine and TRAb, thyroid ultrasound and orbital computed tomography. Concerning this clonotype: Its target is not known.

The TCR beta CDR3 regions underwent amplification using RNA transcripts as the source. When the TCR CDR3 underwent first-round RT-PCR, the HTBI primer set was used. TCRdb used MiXCR to reprocess the multiplex PCR reads, holding one entry per CDR3 protein. Of approximately 690,000 distinct CDR3 sequences detected, about a fifth appear once; the ten largest clones hold 34%. This chain connects TRBV4-2 to TRBJ2-1; 8 nucleotides line up with TRBD2. This clonotype originated in a man aged 25 to 40 with Graves' ophthalmopathy. The sequenced material came from blood. The CDR3 DNA is TGTGCCAGCAGCCAAGAAGGCGGGGGGAATGAGCAGTTCTTC. Its translation is CASSQEGGGNEQFF.